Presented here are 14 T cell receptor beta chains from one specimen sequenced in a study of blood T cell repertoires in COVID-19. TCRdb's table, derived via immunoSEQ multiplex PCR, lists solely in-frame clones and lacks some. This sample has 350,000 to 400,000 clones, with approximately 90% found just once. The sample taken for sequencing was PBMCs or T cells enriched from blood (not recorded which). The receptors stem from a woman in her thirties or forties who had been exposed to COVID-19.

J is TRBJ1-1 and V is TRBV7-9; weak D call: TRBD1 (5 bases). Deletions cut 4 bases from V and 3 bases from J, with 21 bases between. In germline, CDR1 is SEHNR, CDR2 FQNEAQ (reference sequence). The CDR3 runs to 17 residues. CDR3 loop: CASSSAGRGYLDTEAFF. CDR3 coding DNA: TGTGCCAGCAGCTCTGCGGGACGGGGGTATCTGGACACTGAAGCTTTCTTT.

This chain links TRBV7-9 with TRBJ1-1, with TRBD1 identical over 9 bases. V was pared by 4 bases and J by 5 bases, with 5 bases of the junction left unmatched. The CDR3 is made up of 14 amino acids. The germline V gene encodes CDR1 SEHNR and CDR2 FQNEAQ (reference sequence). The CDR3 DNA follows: TGTGCCAGCAGCTCGTACAGGGGGCGGACTGAAGCTTTCTTT. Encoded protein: CASSSYRGRTEAFF.

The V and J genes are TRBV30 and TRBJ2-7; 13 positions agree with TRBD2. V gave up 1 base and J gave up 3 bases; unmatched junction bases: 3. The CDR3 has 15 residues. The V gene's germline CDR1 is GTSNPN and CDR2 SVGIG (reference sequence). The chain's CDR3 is CAWSELAGGIYEQYF. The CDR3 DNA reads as TGTGCCTGGAGTGAACTAGCGGGAGGGATCTACGAGCAGTACTTC.

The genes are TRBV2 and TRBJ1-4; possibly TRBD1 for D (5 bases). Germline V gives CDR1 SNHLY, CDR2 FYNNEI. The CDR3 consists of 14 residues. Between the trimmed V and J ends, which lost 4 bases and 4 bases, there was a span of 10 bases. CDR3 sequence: CASSVSQGNEKLFF. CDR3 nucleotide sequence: TGTGCCAGCAGTGTCTCGCAGGGTAATGAAAAACTGTTTTTT.

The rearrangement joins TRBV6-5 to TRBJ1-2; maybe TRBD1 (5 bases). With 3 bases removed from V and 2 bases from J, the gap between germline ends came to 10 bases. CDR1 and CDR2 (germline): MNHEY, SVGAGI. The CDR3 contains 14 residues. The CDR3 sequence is CASSYVPGNYGYTF. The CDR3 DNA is TGTGCCAGCAGTTATGTTCCAGGGAACTATGGCTACACCTTC.

This chain's CDR3 is CASSWGPGEQYF. The CDR3 region has the DNA TGTGCCAGCAGCTGGGGCCCGGGCGAGCAGTACTTC. The V gene is TRBV5-6, the J gene TRBJ2-7; a weak D match, TRBD1 (5 bases). With 3 bases removed from V and 6 bases from J, the gap between germline ends came to 10 bases. CDR1 and CDR2 (germline): SGHDT, YYEEEE. This CDR3 has 12 amino acids.

The CDR3 nucleotides are TGTGCCCGCACAGGGGGAAACATTCAGTACTTC. This codes for CARTGGNIQYF. The V and J genes are TRBV6-4 and TRBJ2-4, with 8 positions matching TRBD1. This CDR3 spans 11 amino acids. V was clipped by 11 bases and J by 6 bases; unmatched bases: 3. From germline, CDR1 is MRHNA and CDR2 SNTAGT.

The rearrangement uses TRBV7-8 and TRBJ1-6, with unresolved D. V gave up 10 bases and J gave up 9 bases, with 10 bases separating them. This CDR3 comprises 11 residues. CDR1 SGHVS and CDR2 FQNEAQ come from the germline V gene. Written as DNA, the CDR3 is TGTGCCATAAGGAACAGTTCACCCCTCCACTTT. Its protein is CAIRNSSPLHF.

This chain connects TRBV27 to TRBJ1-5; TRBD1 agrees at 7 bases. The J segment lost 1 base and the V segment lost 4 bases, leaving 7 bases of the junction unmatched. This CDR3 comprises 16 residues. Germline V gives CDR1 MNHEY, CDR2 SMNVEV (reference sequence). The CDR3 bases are TGTGCCAGCAGTTCCCTACAGGGGTTGAGCAATCAGCCCCAGCATTTT. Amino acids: CASSSLQGLSNQPQHF.

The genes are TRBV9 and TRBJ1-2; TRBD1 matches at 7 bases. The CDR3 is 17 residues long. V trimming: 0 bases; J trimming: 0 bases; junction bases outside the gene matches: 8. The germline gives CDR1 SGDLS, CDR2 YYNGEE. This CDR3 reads CASSVGGGQDPNYGYTF. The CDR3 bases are TGTGCCAGCAGCGTAGGCGGTGGACAGGATCCTAACTATGGCTACACCTTC.

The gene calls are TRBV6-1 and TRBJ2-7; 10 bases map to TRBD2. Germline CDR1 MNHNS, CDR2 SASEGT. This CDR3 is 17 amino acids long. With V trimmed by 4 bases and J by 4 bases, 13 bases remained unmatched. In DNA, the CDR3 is TGTGCCAGCAGTGTGAGATCGGCTAGCGGGAGCCCGTACGAGCAGTACTTC. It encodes CASSVRSASGSPYEQYF.

The CDR3 loop is CASSRQGVSTEAFF. The CDR3 region has the DNA TGTGCCAGCAGCCGACAGGGTGTATCCACTGAAGCTTTCTTT. The V call is TRBV7-9, the J call TRBJ1-1, with TRBD1 identical over 7 bases. With 5 bases clipped from V and 4 bases from J, the junction kept 7 bases outside the gene matches. Germline CDR1 SEHNR, CDR2 FQNEAQ (reference sequence). CDR3 length: 14 residues. Using reference TRBV7-9 and TRBJ1-1 for the parts outside the CDR3, the full variable domain is DTGVSQNPRHKITKRGQNVTFRCDPISEHNRLYWYRQTLGQGPEFLTYFQNEAQLEKSRLLSDRFSAERPKGSFSTLEIQRTEQGDSAMYLCASSRQGVSTEAFFGQGTRLTVV.

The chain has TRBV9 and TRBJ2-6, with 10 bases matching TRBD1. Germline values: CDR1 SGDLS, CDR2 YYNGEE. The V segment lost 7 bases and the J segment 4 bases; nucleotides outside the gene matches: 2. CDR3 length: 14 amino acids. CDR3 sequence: CASGTGAGANVLTF. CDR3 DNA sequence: TGTGCCAGCGGGACAGGGGCCGGGGCCAACGTCCTGACTTTC.

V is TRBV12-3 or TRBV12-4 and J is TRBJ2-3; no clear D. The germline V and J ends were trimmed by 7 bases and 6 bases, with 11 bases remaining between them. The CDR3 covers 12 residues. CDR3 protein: CASTLWADTQYF. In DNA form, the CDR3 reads TGTGCCAGCACTCTATGGGCCGATACGCAGTATTTT.